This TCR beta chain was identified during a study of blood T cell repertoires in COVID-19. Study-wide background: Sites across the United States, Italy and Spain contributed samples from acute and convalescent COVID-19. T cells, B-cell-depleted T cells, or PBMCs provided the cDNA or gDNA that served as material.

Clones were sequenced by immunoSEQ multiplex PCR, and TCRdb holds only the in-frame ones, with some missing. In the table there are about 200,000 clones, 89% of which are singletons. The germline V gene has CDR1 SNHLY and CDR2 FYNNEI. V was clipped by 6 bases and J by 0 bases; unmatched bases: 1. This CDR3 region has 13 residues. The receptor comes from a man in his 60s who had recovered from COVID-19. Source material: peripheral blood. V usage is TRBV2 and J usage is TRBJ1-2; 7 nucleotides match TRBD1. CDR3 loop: CASRGQTNYGYTF. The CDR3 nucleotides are TGTGCCAGCAGGGGACAGACTAACTATGGCTACACCTTC.